The sequence of this T cell receptor beta chain was determined in a study of cytomegalovirus exposure and HLA in healthy donors. The donors gave bone marrow, and they were healthy. Unrecorded immune exposures were likely, despite nominal health at sampling. Whole-study findings and limits: Analysis was carried out at a later point, and it linked a missense DCLRE1C variant to TCR beta V- and J-gene trimming. Later analysis showed TCR association rates varying by HLA locus, highest for DRB1 and lowest for HLA-C.

Vbeta (60) and Jbeta (13) primers were used in the PCR. Only in-frame clones appear in the TCRdb table, and some are missing; sequencing was by immunoSEQ multiplex PCR. The sample consists of 35,000 to 55,000 clones, 60% to 85% of them appearing once. With respect to this clone: Its matching antigen is unknown.

V gave up 0 bases and J gave up 3 bases; unmatched junction bases: 6. Germline-derived CDR1 and CDR2 are LGHNA and YSLEER. The CDR3 covers 16 residues. The sequence came from a man aged 25-45 years in good health and CMV-seronegative. The gene calls are TRBV4-3 and TRBJ2-5; TRBD1 agrees at 8 bases. The sequenced sample was PBMCs. The CDR3 sequence is CASSQDYPDREETQYF. The CDR3 nucleotides read TGCGCCAGCAGCCAAGATTACCCGGACAGGGAAGAGACCCAGTACTTC.